These 18 T cell receptor beta chains came from one sample sequenced in a study of CD8+CD57+ T cells in acquired aplastic anemia (dated by TCRdb to 2016 to 2018). TCRdb lists the instrument as Illumina HiSeq 2000. TCR beta VDJ combination and CDR3 sequence profiling used genomic DNA as the template. TCRdb reworked the public reads: Q25 trimming with fastp, MiXCR clone assembly, productive beta chains retained. Duplicate CDR3 protein sequences are folded into a single record with the most common DNA and genes. The sample data list roughly 81,000 distinct CDR3 sequences, and under 50% of these were observed just once. 66% of the sample is taken by the ten largest. The sequenced sample was sorted CD4+, CD8+, or CD8+CD57+ T cells (not recorded which) from PBMCs. The source is a human donor in good health, serving as a control.

This clonotype has ten or more counts. The rearrangement joins TRBV7-9 to TRBJ2-5; D call uncertain. Per germline, CDR1 SEHNR and CDR2 FQNEAQ (reference sequence). This CDR3 is 16 amino acids long. V lost 5 bases and J 7 bases, leaving 23 bases between the germline ends. The CDR3 spells CASSPPLFAPGGTQYF. The CDR3 DNA sequence: TGTGCCAGCAGCCCCCCCCTCTTTGCCCCGGGTGGGACCCAGTACTTC.

In this sample, this clonotype turned up many times. The chain is built from TRBV6-1 and TRBJ1-5, with D hard to call. The CDR3 has 13 amino acids. The germline V gene encodes CDR1 MNHNS and CDR2 SASEGT. V lost 8 bases and J lost 0, with 8 bases in between. In DNA, the CDR3 is TGTGCCAGCGGCCAGTATAGCAATCAGCCCCAGCATTTT. Its protein is CASGQYSNQPQHF.

This chain connects TRBV9 to TRBJ1-2; TRBD1 matches 7 bases. CDR3 length: 13 residues. Trimming cost V 5 bases and J 4 bases; bases outside gene matches: 5. In germline, CDR1 is SGDLS, CDR2 YYNGEE. Here the CDR3 reads CASSTDRAYGYTF. The DNA for the CDR3 is TGTGCCAGCAGTACCGACAGGGCCTATGGCTACACCTTC. The whole variable domain, remainder taken from reference TRBV9 and TRBJ1-2, is DSGVTQTPKHLITATGQRVTLRCSPRSGDLSVYWYQQSLDQGLQFLIQYYNGEERAKGNILERFSAQQFPDLHSELNLSSLELGDSALYFCASSTDRAYGYTFGSGTRLTVV.

This clonotype was found a few times. This chain connects TRBV27 to TRBJ1-1; D may be TRBD1 (5 bases). Germline-derived CDR1 and CDR2 are MNHEY and SMNVEV (reference sequence). CDR3 length: 14 residues. The V gene lost 7 bases and the J gene lost 2 bases, with 14 bases spanning the gap. This chain's CDR3 is CASTSSRANTEAFF. The CDR3 nucleotides are TGTGCCAGCACGAGTAGCAGGGCCAACACTGAAGCTTTCTTT.

Ten or more counts support this clonotype. The V gene is TRBV19, the J gene TRBJ1-1; D is unclear. V was trimmed by 7 bases and J by 1 base, leaving 13 bases between them. The CDR3 has 14 amino acids. The germline V gene has CDR1 LNHDA and CDR2 SQIVND (reference sequence). The CDR3 region is CASTSLRQNTEAFF. CDR3 coding DNA: TGTGCCAGTACCTCCCTCCGACAGAACACTGAAGCTTTCTTT.

Of note for this clonotype: A much larger clone sits a single nucleotide away, making a read error possible. The chain combines TRBV6-5 with TRBJ2-3; TRBD2 matches 7 bases. The germline gives CDR1 MNHEY, CDR2 SVGAGI. The CDR3 totals 13 residues. The CDR3 is CAGSYTSVGTQYF. The CDR3 nucleotides are TGTGCCGGCAGTTACACTAGCGTCGGTACGCAGTATTTT.

This chain uses TRBV29-1 with TRBJ2-7; 11 bases are shared with TRBD1. In germline, CDR1 is SQVTM, CDR2 ANQGSEA. There are 12 residues in the CDR3. Trimming cost V 7 bases and J 7 bases; bases outside gene matches: 6. The CDR3 sequence: CSAGQGAVEQYF. The CDR3 bases are TGCAGCGCAGGACAGGGGGCGGTTGAGCAGTACTTC.

This clonotype has at least ten counts. This rearrangement joins TRBV25-1 to TRBJ2-3, with 11 bases that match TRBD2. Germline V lookup: CDR1 MGHDK, CDR2 SYGVNS. This CDR3 region has 15 residues. J gave up 6 bases and V 4 bases, and 6 bases lay outside the gene matches. Here the CDR3 reads CASSALAGGRDTQYF. Written as DNA, the CDR3 is TGTGCCAGCAGTGCCCTAGCGGGAGGACGGGATACGCAGTATTTT.

Remarks on this clonotype: This may be a read error, as it is one base from a much larger clone. The rearrangement uses TRBV7-2 and TRBJ2-1; a possible D gene is TRBD2 (5 bases). CDR1 and CDR2 (germline): SGHTA, FQGNSA. V was pared by 8 bases and J by 0 bases, with 11 bases between. There are 14 residues in the CDR3. The CDR3 region has the DNA TGTGCCAGCGGTCCTAGCCCCTCCTACAATGAGCAGTTCTTC. Protein sequence: CASGPSPSYNEQFF.

This clonotype has just a few counts. The chain uses TRBV12-3 or TRBV12-4 and TRBJ1-5, with D unresolved. There are 16 residues in the CDR3. V lost 0 bases to trimming and J lost 0 bases, with 9 bases between them. The DNA for the CDR3 is TGTGCCAGCAGTTTAGCCCCACTCCATAGCAATCAGCCCCAGCATTTT. Translating it yields CASSLAPLHSNQPQHF.

The V and J genes are TRBV11-1 and TRBJ2-7, with TRBD1 matching over 8 bases. V shed 3 bases, J shed 0 bases, and the junction held 10 bases outside the gene matches. CDR3 length equals 17 residues. Germline CDR1 SGHAT, CDR2 FQDESV (reference sequence). Written as DNA, the CDR3 is TGTGCCAGCAGCTTGGGTACGGGACAGGCTTACTCCTACGAGCAGTACTTC. Translating gives CASSLGTGQAYSYEQYF. Combining the CDR3 with reference TRBV11-1 and TRBJ2-7 gives the whole variable domain EAEVAQSPRYKITEKSQAVAFWCDPISGHATLYWYRQILGQGPELLVQFQDESVVDDSQLPKDRFSAERLKGVDSTLKIQPAELGDSAMYLCASSLGTGQAYSYEQYFGPGTRLTVT.

V usage is TRBV19 and J usage is TRBJ2-7; a weak D match, TRBD1 (6 bases). CDR1 and CDR2 (germline): LNHDA, SQIVND (reference sequence). The CDR3 runs 15 residues. V gave up 5 bases and J gave up 5 bases, with 19 bases separating them. The CDR3 coding sequence is TGTGCCAGTAGTGTGGGACACCAAACGAGAGACGAGCAGTACTTC. Its translation: CASSVGHQTRDEQYF.

This clonotype was seen repeatedly, ten times or more. This chain joins TRBV24-1 and TRBJ2-1, with TRBD2 identical over 8 bases. Germline V gene data show CDR1 as KGHDR and CDR2 as SFDVKD. CDR3 length: 16 residues. V lost 1 base and J lost 5; bases outside the gene matches: 6. As DNA, the CDR3 is TGTGCCACCAGTGATTTACCGGGACTAGAAGACAATGAGCAGTTCTTC. This encodes CATSDLPGLEDNEQFF.

Ten or more counts support this clonotype. V usage is TRBV5-1 and J usage is TRBJ2-1, with D perhaps TRBD2 (5 bases). V was clipped by 7 bases and J by 6 bases, with 8 bases between them. Looked up from germline, CDR1 is SGHRS and CDR2 is YFSETQ. The CDR3 covers 11 residues. DNA for the CDR3: TGCGCCAGCCGGGCGGGCAATGAGCAGTTCTTC. This sequence encodes CASRAGNEQFF.

The chain has TRBV25-1 and TRBJ2-3; TRBD2 matches 9 bases. Germline V gene sequence: CDR1 MGHDK, CDR2 SYGVNS. V shed 4 bases, J shed 6 bases, and the junction held 8 bases outside the gene matches. CDR3 length: 15 residues. Here the CDR3 DNA reads TGTGCCAGCAGTGCCCTAGCGGGAACCCAGGATACGCAGTATTTT. It encodes CASSALAGTQDTQYF. Combining the CDR3 with reference TRBV25-1 and TRBJ2-3 gives the whole variable domain EADIYQTPRYLVIGTGKKITLECSQTMGHDKMYWYQQDPGMELHLIHYSYGVNSTEKGDLSSESTVSRIRTEHFPLTLESARPSHTSQYLCASSALAGTQDTQYFGPGTRLTVL.

The J gene is TRBJ2-5, the V gene TRBV2; D could derive from TRBD1 or TRBD2 (6 bases each). This CDR3 comprises 13 residues. CDR1 SNHLY and CDR2 FYNNEI come from the germline V gene. Trimming shortened V by 8 bases and J by 5 bases, and 15 bases separated the two germline ends. The chain's CDR3 is CASQTGARETQYF. As DNA, the CDR3 is TGTGCCAGCCAAACGGGGGCGCGGGAGACCCAGTACTTC. Full variable domain (remainder filled in from reference TRBV2 and TRBJ2-5): EPEVTQTPSHQVTQMGQEVILRCVPISNHLYFYWYRQILGQKVEFLVSFYNNEISEKSEIFDDQFSVERPDGSNFTLKIRSTKLEDSAMYFCASQTGARETQYFGPGTRLLVL.

This clonotype came up many times. V usage is TRBV11-2 and J usage is TRBJ2-3; D is possibly TRBD2 (6 bases). Germline V lookup: CDR1 SGHAT, CDR2 FQNNGV. The CDR3 consists of 17 residues. V dropped 1 base and J dropped 1 base, with 15 bases sitting between them. The CDR3 region has the DNA TGTGCCAGCAGCTTAGGGGGAGGCAGCCGGCGCACAGATACGCAGTATTTT. This codes for CASSLGGGSRRTDTQYF.

The gene calls are TRBV12-3 or TRBV12-4 and TRBJ2-1, with 10 bases identical to TRBD2. The J call could be wrong; TRBJ2-7 is a better fit for the DNA end. The CDR3 has 16 amino acids. In DNA form, the CDR3 reads TGTGCCAGCAGTTTAAGAGTAGCGGGGGGACCCTACGAGCAGTACTTC. Its translation: CASSLRVAGGPYEQYF.